This TCR beta chain was profiled in a study of blood T cell repertoires in COVID-19. Background on the study: Both acute and convalescent COVID-19 samples were obtained from the United States, Italy and Spain. The analysed material was cDNA or gDNA that came from T cells, B-cell-depleted T cells, or PBMCs.

Enrollment of patients from Seattle took place during active infection, with longitudinal follow-up. Original data processing: Cell counts per sample came from amplifying reference gene primers. Profiled with immunoSEQ multiplex PCR; TCRdb holds only in-frame clones, not every one. V and J calls and clone size are as listed in that table; D and trimming were resolved from the DNA. The sample shows hundreds of thousands of clones, more than 70% of them seen only once. Germline CDR1 and CDR2: WNHNN and SYGVQD (reference sequence). V lost 3 bases and J lost 4; bases outside the gene matches: 0. The CDR3 covers 13 residues.

This chain uses TRBV10-1 with TRBJ2-3, with TRBD2 identical over 8 bases. Material for sequencing was peripheral blood. The TCR sequence derives from a woman aged 65 to 85 with COVID-19, enrolled during active disease. The CDR3 spells CASSDSGADTQYF. In DNA, the CDR3 is TGCGCCAGCAGTGATAGCGGGGCAGATACGCAGTATTTT.